Below, 4 T cell receptor beta chains from the same sample are listed, as sequenced in a study of shared clonotypes between healthy human individuals. Some clones are missing from TCRdb's copy, which holds only in-frame ones; the method was immunoSEQ multiplex PCR. The data contain under 2.5 million clones, around 90% of them singletons. Sequences were obtained from naive CD4+ T cells from PBMCs. Regarding subset: CD45RA+ positively selected. The receptors stem from a man between 18 and 35 years old in good health. Some clones in this sample may be carry-over from other donors' samples.

The V and J genes are TRBV7-2 and TRBJ2-3; TRBD1 aligns across 7 bases. The germline gives CDR1 SGHTA, CDR2 FQGNSA. The V gene end was trimmed by 2 bases and the J gene end by 5 bases; junction bases not matched to a gene: 13. This CDR3 region has 17 residues. CDR3 residues: CASSLSRDSQFGDTQYF. DNA of the CDR3: TGTGCCAGCAGCTTAAGCCGGGACAGCCAGTTTGGAGATACGCAGTATTTT.

The CDR3 protein is CASSSSRSNYGYTF. The DNA of the CDR3 is TGTGCCAGCAGCTCCAGCCGCAGTAACTATGGCTACACCTTC. V and J are TRBV7-9 and TRBJ1-2; D remains ambiguous. This CDR3 is 14 amino acids long. The germline V gene encodes CDR1 SEHNR and CDR2 FQNEAQ (reference sequence). Trimming pared 4 bases from V and 1 base from J, leaving 10 bases between.

With respect to this clone: This same CDR3 is encoded by further DNA sequences in the sample. The chain uses TRBV2 and TRBJ1-5, with a weak D call TRBD1 (5 bases). Looked up from germline, CDR1 is SNHLY and CDR2 is FYNNEI. The CDR3 extends over 13 amino acids. The V end lost 6 bases, the J end lost 3 bases, and 9 bases lay between the germline ends. CDR3 nucleotide sequence: TGTGCCAGCAGAGACAGATTCAATCAGCCCCAGCATTTT. Its protein product is CASRDRFNQPQHF.

The V and J genes are TRBV19 and TRBJ1-4; D gene ambiguous. Germline assignment: CDR1 LNHDA and CDR2 SQIVND (reference sequence). This CDR3 comprises 13 residues. Between the trimmed V and J ends, which lost 10 bases and 5 bases, there was a span of 14 bases. The CDR3 nucleotides read TGTGCCACCGCCCTCCTTTCGAATGAAAAACTGTTTTTT. It specifies CATALLSNEKLFF.